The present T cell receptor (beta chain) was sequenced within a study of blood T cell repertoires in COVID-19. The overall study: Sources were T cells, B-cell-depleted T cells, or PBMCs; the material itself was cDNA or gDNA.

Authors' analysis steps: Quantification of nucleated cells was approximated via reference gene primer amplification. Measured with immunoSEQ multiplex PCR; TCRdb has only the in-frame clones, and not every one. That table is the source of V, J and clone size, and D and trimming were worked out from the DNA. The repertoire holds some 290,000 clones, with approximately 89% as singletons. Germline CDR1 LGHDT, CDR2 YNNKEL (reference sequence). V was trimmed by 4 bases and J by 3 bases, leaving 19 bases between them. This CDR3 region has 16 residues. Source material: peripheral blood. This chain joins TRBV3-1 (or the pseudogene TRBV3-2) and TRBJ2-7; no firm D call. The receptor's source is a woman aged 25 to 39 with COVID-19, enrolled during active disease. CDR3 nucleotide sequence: TGTGCCAGCAGCCCCTCCGGTCGCCCGAGTATCTACGAGCAGTACTTC. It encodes CASSPSGRPSIYEQYF.